Sequencing of this T cell receptor (beta chain) was carried out in a study of human T cells and chemical hapten exposure. The library tagged individual cDNA molecules with unique molecular identifiers. TCRdb analysed the reads with MiXCR anew, one entry per CDR3 protein. Of 95,000 to 150,000 distinct CDR3 sequences listed, about 8.9% were seen once; the top ten hold over 1.1%. Regarding the study as a whole: After DPC sensitization, TCRs above 1 in 1000 frequency showed no change.

The CDR3 is made up of 13 amino acids. Germline CDR1 is SQVTM and CDR2 is ANQGSEA. With 7 bases removed from V and 4 bases from J, the gap between germline ends came to 14 bases. This clonotype was found many times. Its cognate antigen is unknown. Researchers extracted total RNA from unfractionated whole blood. The sample consisted of whole blood. The clonotype was recovered from a human donor in good health. Some clones in this sample may be carry-over from other donors' samples. The rearrangement joins TRBV29-1 to TRBJ2-1; no clear D. The CDR3 region has the DNA TGCAGCGAAATGGACCGCACTTACAATGAGCAGTTCTTC. This gives the protein CSEMDRTYNEQFF.